This record concerns one TCR beta chain sequence. Random hexamers were used to reverse transcribe roughly 0.45 to 1 ug of RNA. TCRdb fed the immunoSEQ multiplex PCR reads into MiXCR, producing one record per CDR3 protein. The data hold approximately 120,000 distinct CDR3 sequences, with about 95% observed a single time. The data originate from a study of CD8 T cells in Susac syndrome. V was trimmed by 3 bases and J by 4 bases, leaving 13 bases between them. The length of the CDR3 is 14 residues. Source material: CD4+ T cells from PBMCs. The TCR sequence derives from a human donor in good health. V and J are TRBV12-3 or TRBV12-4 and TRBJ2-7; D remains unclear. CDR3 DNA sequence: TGTGCCAGCAGTTTTGAGGCAGGTATATACGAGCAGTACTTC. Translation gives CASSFEAGIYEQYF.